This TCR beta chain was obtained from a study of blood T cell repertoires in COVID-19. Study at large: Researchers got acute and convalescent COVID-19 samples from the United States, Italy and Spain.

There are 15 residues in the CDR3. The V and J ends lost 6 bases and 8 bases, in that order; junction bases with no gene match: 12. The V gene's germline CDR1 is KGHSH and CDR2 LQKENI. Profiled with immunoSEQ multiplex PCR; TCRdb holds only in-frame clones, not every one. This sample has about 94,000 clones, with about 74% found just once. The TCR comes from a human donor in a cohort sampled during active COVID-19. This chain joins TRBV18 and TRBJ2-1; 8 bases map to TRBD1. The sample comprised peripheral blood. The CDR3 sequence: CASSLPGGKGDEQFF. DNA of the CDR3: TGTGCCAGCTCCTTACCAGGGGGCAAAGGGGATGAGCAGTTCTTC.